The entry below describes one TCR beta chain. This clone was seen once. This receptor's antigen is unknown. Per-nucleotide qualities are absent, and no much larger clonotype sits a single base away. The entry originates in a study of blood T cell repertoires in COVID-19 (dated by TCRdb to about 2020). Some background on the complete study: Collaborator samples came from the United States, Italy and Spain and covered acute and convalescent phases of COVID-19. Subjects who had been exposed to COVID-19, were actively infected with it, or had recovered from it provided the deeply sampled blood TCRbeta repertoires that made up the dataset. Where available, HLA class I and class II types were obtained from metadata supplied by the sample provider rather than from assay-based typing. Samples were obtained from the ongoing ImmuneRACE study (first 160 participants) and from 1,000 to 1,500 subjects provided by 6 global collaborators. The material from the prospective study consisted of cDNA or gDNA derived from T cells, B-cell-depleted T cells, or PBMCs. The repertoires were released in a freely available public database intended as a resource for research on the immune response to SARS-CoV-2. A de-identified subject ID, COVID-19 status, age in years and sex were almost always included in the sample metadata.

V and J are truncated by 5 bases and 3 bases respectively, leaving an intervening sequence of 11 bases. The germline V gene specifies SGHTA as CDR1 and FQGNSA as CDR2. The CDR3 runs 13 residues from the cysteine to the phenylalanine. The entry retains the CDR3 DNA only, 39 bases that are in frame from base 1. Collaborating institutions collected whole blood in K2EDTA tubes following their own protocols. Collaborator samples were shipped for TCRbeta analysis as frozen whole blood, isolated PBMCs, or DNA extracted from either sample type. Broad study findings and their caveats: Clinical and demographic metadata were provided uncurated, with the amount varying by source and participant.

TCRbeta CDR3 regions were amplified from genomic DNA using the immunoSEQ Assay, a bias-controlled multiplex PCR. As for how the authors treated the data: Within the assay, amplification of reference gene primers was used to estimate how many nucleated cells each sample contained. To quantify the absolute abundance of each unique TCRbeta CDR3 rearrangement, sequence reads were collapsed and filtered. For each sample, productive Simpson clonality was calculated as the square root of Simpson's diversity index over productive rearrangements. The table was pulled from immuneACCESS by TCRdb, which kept in-frame rearrangements only. Such tables lose some clones; where checked, under half of the loss comes from unresolved V genes, and the rest has no known cause. Clone size and the V and J calls come from that table; the DNA yielded D and trimming. The table for this sample lists about 200,000 clones; around 80% of them were counted only once. In total, the top ten clones hold less than 7% of the sample.

The V gene is TRBV7-2 and the J gene is TRBJ2-7; TRBD2 could be the D gene, as 6 bases match. Sequencing used peripheral blood. The sequence was obtained from a woman aged 70-85 years with acute or convalescent COVID-19. The CDR3 sequence is CASSRRGGYEQYF. The nucleotides read TGTGCCAGCAGCCGTCGGGGAGGCTACGAGCAGTACTTC.